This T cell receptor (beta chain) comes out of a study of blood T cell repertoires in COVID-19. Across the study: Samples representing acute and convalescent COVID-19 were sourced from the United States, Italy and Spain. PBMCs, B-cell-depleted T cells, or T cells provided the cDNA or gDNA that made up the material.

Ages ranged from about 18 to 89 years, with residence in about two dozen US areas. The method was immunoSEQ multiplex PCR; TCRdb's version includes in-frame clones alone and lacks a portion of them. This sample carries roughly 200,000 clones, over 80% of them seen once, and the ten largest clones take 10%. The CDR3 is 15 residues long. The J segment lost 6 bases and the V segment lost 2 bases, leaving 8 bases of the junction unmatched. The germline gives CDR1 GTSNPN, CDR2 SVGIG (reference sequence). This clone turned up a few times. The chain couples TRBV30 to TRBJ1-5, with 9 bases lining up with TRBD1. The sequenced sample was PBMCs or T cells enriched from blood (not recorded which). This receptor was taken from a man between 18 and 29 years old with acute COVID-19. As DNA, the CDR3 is TGTGCCTGGAGTTCACCCGGGACAGGGACTCAGCCCCAGCATTTT. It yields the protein CAWSSPGTGTQPQHF. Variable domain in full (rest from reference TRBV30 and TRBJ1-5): SQTIHQWPATLVQPVGSPLSLECTVEGTSNPNLYWYRQAAGRGLQLLFYSVGIGQISSEVPQNLSASRPQDRQFILSSKKLLLSDSGFYLCAWSSPGTGTQPQHFGDGTRLSIL.